One and the same sample provided the 27 T cell receptor beta chains below, sequenced in a study of T-cell memory formation after mild COVID-19. TCRdb used MiXCR to reprocess the 5' RACE reads, holding one entry per CDR3 protein. The repertoire holds a few hundred thousand distinct CDR3 sequences, with around 20% as singletons. The sequencing input was PBMCs or a T cell subset sorted from them (not recorded which). These receptor sequences come from a man between 18 and 35 years old who had mild COVID-19 (a few samples of this study predate the infection). Cell type and time point are not known.

CDR3 loop: CASSMPGAGGTEAFF. The CDR3, as DNA: TGTGCCAGCAGTATGCCCGGGGCGGGGGGAACTGAAGCTTTCTTT. The chain employs TRBV12-3 or TRBV12-4 and TRBJ1-1; weak D call: TRBD1 (5 bases). This CDR3 has 15 residues. Trimming removed 5 bases from V and 5 bases from J, with 18 bases in between.

The gene calls are TRBV7-2 and TRBJ1-6, with TRBD1 matching over 7 bases. The CDR3 has 12 residues. V trimming: 1 base; J trimming: 15 bases; junction bases outside the gene matches: 3. CDR1 and CDR2 (germline): SGHTA, FQGNSA. CDR3 sequence (DNA): TGTGCCAGCAGCTTAGTACGGGACAGCCTCCACTTT. It codes for CASSLVRDSLHF. The whole variable domain, filled in from reference TRBV7-2 and TRBJ1-6, reads GAGVSQSPSNKVTEKGKDVELRCDPISGHTALYWYRQSLGQGLEFLIYFQGNSAPDKSGLPSDRFSAERTGGSVSTLTIQRTQQEDSAVYLCASSLVRDSLHFGNGTRLTVT.

There are many counts of this clonotype. The J gene is TRBJ2-1, the V gene TRBV24-1, with 12 bases matching TRBD2. CDR1 is KGHDR, CDR2 SFDVKD, per germline. The CDR3 runs to 17 residues. Trimming removed 4 bases from V and 7 bases from J; junction bases left unmatched: 10. The DNA for the CDR3 is TGTGCCACCAGTGACCCGGTAACTAGCGGGGGGAAGAATGAGCAGTTCTTC. It codes for CATSDPVTSGGKNEQFF.

In DNA, the CDR3 is TGTGCCAGCAGCCCCGACGGGGGGCCTGAGCAGTTCTTC. It is translated as CASSPDGGPEQFF. The chain joins TRBV7-9 to TRBJ2-1; the D gene is possibly TRBD2 (7 bases). The V gene's germline CDR1 is SEHNR and CDR2 FQNEAQ (reference sequence). The CDR3 spans 13 residues. V shed 5 bases and J shed 9 bases, with 14 bases lying between them.

This clonotype was detected only a few times. The gene calls are TRBV12-3 or TRBV12-4 and TRBJ2-5; 9 bases align to TRBD2. The CDR3 is 14 residues long. V was clipped by 7 bases and J by 6 bases; unmatched bases: 9. The CDR3 DNA sequence: TGTGCCAGCACCAGTCTAGCGGGGTCTCAGACCCAGTACTTC. This encodes CASTSLAGSQTQYF.

This clonotype appeared a few times. The chain carries TRBV12-3 or TRBV12-4 and TRBJ2-3; 14 nucleotides align to TRBD2. Unmatched junction bases numbered 8, after V lost 9 bases and J lost 9 bases. CDR3 length: 14 amino acids. CDR3 loop: CASKAGTSGGTQYF. The CDR3 coding sequence is TGTGCCAGTAAGGCGGGGACTAGCGGGGGAACGCAGTATTTT.

This clonotype came up many times. CDR3 amino acids: CASSLRPGDEQYV. DNA for the CDR3: TGCGCCAGCAGCTTGCGACCAGGGGACGAGCAGTACGTC. The chain carries TRBV5-1 and TRBJ2-7; possible D gene TRBD1, 6 bases. Trimming shortened V by 1 base and J by 5 bases, and 10 bases separated the two germline ends. The CDR3 is 13 residues long. Germline V gene data show CDR1 as SGHRS and CDR2 as YFSETQ.

This clonotype was seen at least ten times. The V call is TRBV5-1, the J call TRBJ2-5; TRBD1 aligns across 7 bases. The V gene's germline CDR1 is SGHRS and CDR2 YFSETQ. V was clipped by 3 bases and J by 5 bases; unmatched bases: 10. The CDR3 loop spans 15 amino acids. The CDR3 loop reads CASSSSGGVRETQYF. CDR3 bases: TGCGCCAGCAGCTCCTCAGGGGGAGTGAGGGAGACCCAGTACTTC.

The sample holds a few counts of this clonotype. J is TRBJ1-2 and V is TRBV6-5; 9 nucleotides align to TRBD1. This CDR3 is 13 amino acids long. V gave up 8 bases and J gave up 7 bases; unmatched junction bases: 8. CDR1 and CDR2 from the germline V gene are MNHEY and SVGAGI. The CDR3 DNA is TGTGCCAGCTCGGCCGGGACAGGGTCTGGCTACACCTTC. Translated: CASSAGTGSGYTF.

The rearrangement links TRBV28 to TRBJ1-2; 7 bases agree with TRBD1. Trimming removed 7 bases from V and 8 bases from J; junction bases left unmatched: 10. Germline V CDR1 and CDR2: MDHEN, SYDVKM. The CDR3 covers 13 residues. The CDR3 bases are TGTGCCAGCACCGTACAGGGGCGAGGAGGCTACACCTTC. It codes for CASTVQGRGGYTF.

This clonotype was picked up many times. The chain links TRBV4-1 to TRBJ1-2; D possibly corresponds to TRBD1 (5 bases). Germline V gives CDR1 MGHRA, CDR2 YSYEKL. This CDR3 region has 14 residues. Trimming cost V 5 bases and J 2 bases, with 12 bases left between them. The CDR3 region is CASSRDGGNYGYTF. The CDR3 coding sequence is TGCGCCAGCAGCAGGGACGGGGGAAACTATGGCTACACCTTC.

Only a few counts were recorded for this clonotype. The chain joins TRBV9 to TRBJ2-5; D might be TRBD1 or TRBD2, each matching 5 bases. The CDR3 covers 16 residues. Trimming stripped 0 bases from V and 5 bases from J, with 17 bases between. CDR1 SGDLS and CDR2 YYNGEE come from the germline V gene. The CDR3 region is CASSVGGGGLGETQYF. Written as DNA, the CDR3 is TGTGCCAGCAGCGTAGGTGGTGGGGGTCTGGGGGAGACCCAGTACTTC.

The J gene is TRBJ1-2, the V gene TRBV7-9; possible D gene TRBD1, 5 bases. The V end was cut by 3 bases, the J end by 10 bases, with 9 bases between. The germline CDR1 and CDR2 sequences are SEHNR and FQNEAQ (reference sequence). This CDR3 is built from 11 residues. The CDR3 coding sequence is TGTGCCAGCAGCTTTGGACAAGACTACACCTTC. It translates to CASSFGQDYTF. The full variable domain, in which reference TRBV7-9 and TRBJ1-2 provide the parts outside the CDR3, is DTGVSQNPRHKITKRGQNVTFRCDPISEHNRLYWYRQTLGQGPEFLTYFQNEAQLEKSRLLSDRFSAERPKGSFSTLEIQRTEQGDSAMYLCASSFGQDYTFGSGTRLTVV.

This clonotype has just a few counts. This sequence joins TRBV13 and TRBJ2-1; D gene ambiguous. This CDR3 comprises 15 residues. Germline values: CDR1 PRHDT, CDR2 FYEKMQ (reference sequence). V lost 5 bases and J 0 bases, leaving 11 bases between the germline ends. CDR3 nucleotides: TGTGCCAGCAGCCCGCCGGCAAGCTCCTACAATGAGCAGTTCTTC. It translates to CASSPPASSYNEQFF.

This clonotype was found a few times. The chain is built from TRBV11-1 and TRBJ1-4; no clear D. The germline V gene has CDR1 SGHAT and CDR2 FQDESV (reference sequence). Trimming cost V 3 bases and J 7 bases, with 18 bases left between them. CDR3 length: 16 residues. The CDR3 coding sequence is TGTGCCAGCAGCTTGGGGATGGTCCCAGAAGGTGAAAAACTGTTTTTT. It yields the protein CASSLGMVPEGEKLFF.

This clonotype was counted at least ten times. The chain links TRBV4-2 to TRBJ2-1; TRBD2 matches 8 bases. V lost 0 bases, J lost 7 bases, and 11 bases stayed unmatched. The length of the CDR3 is 17 residues. Looked up from germline, CDR1 is LGHNA and CDR2 is YNFKEQ. The CDR3 sequence is CASSQDTAGGWVNEQFF. The CDR3 DNA reads TGTGCCAGCAGCCAAGATACCGCGGGGGGATGGGTAAATGAGCAGTTCTTC.

This clonotype appeared a few times. This chain connects TRBV5-6 to TRBJ1-5; tentative D call: TRBD1 (6 bases). This CDR3 is built from 14 residues. Deletions cut 2 bases from V and 4 bases from J, with 10 bases between. Germline lookup yields CDR1 SGHDT and CDR2 YYEEEE. The CDR3 coding sequence is TGTGCCAGCAGCTTCGGGACATTAAATCAGCCCCAGCATTTT. This gives the protein CASSFGTLNQPQHF. Drawing the rest from reference TRBV5-6 and TRBJ1-5, the complete variable domain is DAGVTQSPTHLIKTRGQQVTLRCSPKSGHDTVSWYQQALGQGPQFIFQYYEEEERQRGNFPDRFSGHQFPNYSSELNVNALLLGDSALYLCASSFGTLNQPQHFGDGTRLSIL.

This clonotype was detected only a few times. The J gene is TRBJ2-2, the V gene TRBV7-8; the D gene is possibly TRBD1 (5 bases). This CDR3 comprises 15 residues. The V gene's germline CDR1 is SGHVS and CDR2 FQNEAQ. Trimming removed 5 bases from V and 3 bases from J, with 13 bases in between. The CDR3 protein is CASSLSTEYTGELFF. In DNA, the CDR3 is TGTGCCAGCAGCCTATCGACAGAATACACCGGGGAGCTGTTTTTT.

V is TRBV5-1 and J is TRBJ2-7; D is uncertain. The CDR3 length is 15 residues. Trimming left V 0 bases short and J 3 bases short, with 13 bases between. Germline values: CDR1 SGHRS, CDR2 YFSETQ. CDR3 amino acids: CASSLEAKGNYEQYF. The CDR3 DNA reads TGCGCCAGCAGCTTGGAGGCGAAAGGAAACTACGAGCAGTACTTC.

Only a few counts were recorded for this clonotype. The rearrangement links TRBV4-3 to TRBJ2-3, with D hard to call. Germline V gene sequence: CDR1 LGHNA, CDR2 YSLEER. V was cut by 1 base and J by 4 bases, with 9 bases left in between. This CDR3 region has 14 residues. CDR3 loop: CASSQGLGADTQYF. CDR3 DNA sequence: TGCGCCAGCAGCCAAGGGTTGGGCGCAGATACGCAGTATTTT.

The chain is built from TRBV5-8 and TRBJ1-2, with 7 bases matching TRBD1. J was trimmed by 8 bases and V by 0 bases; bases with no gene match: 7. Germline assignment: CDR1 SGHTS and CDR2 YDEGEE. The CDR3 runs to 14 residues. CDR3 coding DNA: TGTGCCAGCAGCTTGGGACAGGGAAGAGTCGGCTACACCTTC. Amino acids: CASSLGQGRVGYTF.

CDR3 bases: TGTGCCAGCAGCTTTGTCTCCGGGGAAGGAGCAACTAATGAAAAACTGTTTTTT. It encodes CASSFVSGEGATNEKLFF. The V and J genes are TRBV5-6 and TRBJ1-4; no clear D. CDR3 length: 18 amino acids. Germline CDR1 and CDR2: SGHDT and YYEEEE. V dropped 2 bases and J dropped 0 bases, with 17 bases sitting between them. Full variable domain (rest looked up from reference TRBV5-6 and TRBJ1-4): DAGVTQSPTHLIKTRGQQVTLRCSPKSGHDTVSWYQQALGQGPQFIFQYYEEEERQRGNFPDRFSGHQFPNYSSELNVNALLLGDSALYLCASSFVSGEGATNEKLFFGSGTQLSVL.

This sequence joins TRBV20-1 and TRBJ2-7, with D perhaps TRBD1 (6 bases). The CDR3 covers 14 residues. V was pared by 6 bases and J by 0 bases, with 15 bases between. CDR1 and CDR2 from the germline V gene are DFQATT and SNEGSKA (reference sequence). Here the CDR3 DNA reads TGCAGTGCGCGAGACAGGATAGCCTCCTACGAGCAGTACTTC. This codes for CSARDRIASYEQYF.

V and J are TRBV3-1 and TRBJ1-3; 7 bases are shared with TRBD1. Looked up from germline, CDR1 is LGHDT and CDR2 is YNNKEL (reference sequence). The CDR3 length is 16 residues. V gave up 4 bases and J gave up 5 bases; unmatched junction bases: 11. In DNA, the CDR3 is TGTGCCAGCAGCCCCGGCAGGGGGGGGGCGCGAAACACCATATATTTT. The encoded protein is CASSPGRGGARNTIYF.

This clonotype was seen just once. The chain has TRBV7-6 and TRBJ2-5; D uncertain. This CDR3 region has 13 residues. In germline, CDR1 is SGHVS, CDR2 FNYEAQ. V gave up 5 bases and J gave up 5 bases, with 12 bases separating them. The CDR3 loop is CASSLQVWETQYF. The CDR3 DNA reads TGTGCCAGCAGCCTCCAGGTTTGGGAGACCCAGTACTTC. Filled out from reference TRBV7-6 and TRBJ2-5, the complete variable domain reads GAGVSQSPRYKVTKRGQDVALRCDPISGHVSLYWYRQALGQGPEFLTYFNYEAQQDKSGLPNDRFSAERPEGSISTLTIQRTEQRDSAMYRCASSLQVWETQYFGPGTRLLVL.

Ten or more counts support this clonotype. This sequence joins TRBV5-1 and TRBJ2-4; D is possibly TRBD2 (5 bases). V was pared by 2 bases and J by 6 bases, with 12 bases between. Germline V gene sequence: CDR1 SGHRS, CDR2 YFSETQ. CDR3 size: 14 residues. CDR3 sequence reads: CASSFGDSGNIQYF. The CDR3 nucleotides are TGCGCCAGCAGCTTCGGGGATAGTGGAAACATTCAGTACTTC.

This clonotype was found many times. V usage is TRBV5-1 and J usage is TRBJ2-5, with a weak D call TRBD2 (6 bases). Between the trimmed V and J ends, which lost 3 bases and 1 base, there was a span of 10 bases. Germline-derived CDR1 and CDR2 are SGHRS and YFSETQ. The CDR3 runs 14 residues. CDR3 protein: CASSWGLIQETQYF. The CDR3 region has the DNA TGCGCCAGCAGCTGGGGACTGATCCAAGAGACCCAGTACTTC.